The 14 T cell receptor beta chains in this list originate from one sample, sequenced in a study of T cells after yellow fever vaccination. TCRdb reanalysed the 5' RACE reads using MiXCR and keeps one entry per CDR3 protein. Here the sample spans hundreds of thousands of distinct CDR3 sequences, approximately 13% being singletons. The sequenced sample was PBMCs, obtained on the day of the yellow fever booster vaccination. Receptor source: a man younger than 45 who received the YFV17D yellow fever vaccine.

This clonotype was seen more than once but under ten times. The chain couples TRBV20-1 to TRBJ1-2; possible D gene TRBD1, 5 bases. The V gene lost 0 bases and the J gene lost 8 bases, with 13 bases spanning the gap. The CDR3 has 13 residues. In germline, CDR1 is DFQATT, CDR2 SNEGSKA (reference sequence). This CDR3 is CSARDSGVRGYTF. The DNA for the CDR3 is TGCAGTGCTAGAGATTCGGGGGTGCGGGGCTACACCTTC.

A remark on this clonotype: This may arise from a read error, as a much more abundant clone is one base away. This sequence joins TRBV20-1 and TRBJ2-3; 14 bases are shared with TRBD2. This CDR3 has 16 residues. Germline V gene data show CDR1 as DFQATT and CDR2 as SNEGSKA (reference sequence). The CDR3 sequence is CCALTSGRALTDTQYF. The CDR3 DNA reads as TGCTGTGCCCTGACTAGCGGGAGGGCCTTGACAGATACGCAGTATTTT.

The CDR3 protein is CASSLQGFLSYEQYF. The CDR3 DNA sequence: TGTGCCAGCAGCTTACAGGGCTTCCTCTCCTACGAGCAGTACTTC. The rearrangement uses TRBV7-2 and TRBJ2-7; a weak D match, TRBD1 (5 bases). Germline V gene lookup returns CDR1 SGHTA and CDR2 FQGNSA. The CDR3 consists of 15 residues. V was shortened by 2 bases and J by 0 bases, with 11 bases between the two germline ends. Filled out from reference TRBV7-2 and TRBJ2-7, the complete variable domain reads GAGVSQSPSNKVTEKGKDVELRCDPISGHTALYWYRQSLGQGLEFLIYFQGNSAPDKSGLPSDRFSAERTGGSVSTLTIQRTQQEDSAVYLCASSLQGFLSYEQYFGPGTRLTVT.

This clonotype was observed a handful of times. The chain recombines TRBV20-1 with TRBJ1-3, with 9 nucleotides matching TRBD1. The ends lost 5 bases at V and 4 bases at J; junction bases unmatched: 6. The CDR3 has 14 residues. The germline CDR1 and CDR2 sequences are DFQATT and SNEGSKA (reference sequence). CDR3 residues: CSAHTGGSGNTIYF. The DNA of the CDR3 is TGCAGTGCTCATACAGGGGGCTCAGGAAACACCATATATTTT.

This clonotype was seen only a few times. V gene TRBV6-2 or TRBV6-3 combines with J gene TRBJ1-5; D remains ambiguous. The germline CDR1 and CDR2 sequences are MNHEY and SVGEGT. The CDR3 extends over 15 amino acids. Deletions cut 5 bases from V and 0 bases from J, with 11 bases between. The CDR3 bases are TGTGCCAGCAGTGCTCACGGGTATAGCAATCAGCCCCAGCATTTT. Its translation: CASSAHGYSNQPQHF.

CDR3: CASSLLGQGNTIYF. DNA for the CDR3: TGTGCCAGCAGCTTACTCGGTCAAGGAAACACCATATATTTT. The chain employs TRBV7-2 and TRBJ1-3, with D unclear. There are 14 residues in the CDR3. V was cut by 2 bases and J by 4 bases, with 9 bases left in between. Germline CDR1 SGHTA, CDR2 FQGNSA.

The rearrangement uses TRBV7-9 and TRBJ2-7; TRBD2 matches 13 bases. The CDR3 length is 16 residues. V was clipped by 5 bases and J by 2 bases; unmatched bases: 6. Germline V gene lookup returns CDR1 SEHNR and CDR2 FQNEAQ (reference sequence). The CDR3: CASSQTGTSGTYEQYF. Here the CDR3 DNA reads TGTGCCAGCAGCCAAACCGGGACTAGCGGGACCTACGAGCAGTACTTC.

The CDR3 sequence: CASRPVGSSYNEQFF. For the CDR3, the DNA is TGTGCCAGCAGGCCGGTGGGGAGCTCCTACAATGAGCAGTTCTTC. The gene calls are TRBV12-3 or TRBV12-4 and TRBJ2-1, with TRBD2 as a possible D gene (5 bases). The V end lost 6 bases, the J end lost 0 bases, and 12 bases lay between the germline ends. The CDR3 is made up of 15 amino acids.

The chain joins TRBV28 to TRBJ2-2; D perhaps matches TRBD2 (6 bases). This CDR3 has 15 residues. V dropped 1 base and J dropped 5 bases, with 11 bases sitting between them. CDR1 is MDHEN and CDR2 is SYDVKM in the germline V gene. The CDR3 here is CASSLLGLATGELFF. The CDR3 bases are TGTGCCAGCAGTTTATTGGGCCTAGCGACCGGGGAGCTGTTTTTT.

The rearrangement uses TRBV9 and TRBJ2-5; no clear D gene. V was trimmed by 0 bases and J by 1 base, leaving 7 bases between them. The CDR3 runs 14 residues. Germline assignment: CDR1 SGDLS and CDR2 YYNGEE. CDR3 sequence: CASSVGPLQETQYF. Written as DNA, the CDR3 is TGTGCCAGCAGCGTAGGTCCGCTCCAAGAGACCCAGTACTTC. The entire variable domain, with the rest obtained from reference TRBV9 and TRBJ2-5, is as follows: DSGVTQTPKHLITATGQRVTLRCSPRSGDLSVYWYQQSLDQGLQFLIQYYNGEERAKGNILERFSAQQFPDLHSELNLSSLELGDSALYFCASSVGPLQETQYFGPGTRLLVL.

This clonotype was seen repeatedly, ten times or more. The rearrangement joins TRBV4-3 to TRBJ2-3; D assignment may be TRBD1 or TRBD2 (7 bases each). The CDR3 runs to 14 residues. Per germline, CDR1 LGHNA and CDR2 YSLEER. Between the trimmed V and J ends, which lost 4 bases and 5 bases, there was a span of 13 bases. The CDR3 loop is CASSPGGAGDTQYF. For the CDR3, the DNA is TGCGCCAGCAGCCCAGGGGGGGCTGGAGATACGCAGTATTTT.

The J gene is TRBJ2-5, the V gene TRBV9; a possible D gene is TRBD2 (6 bases). There are 15 residues in the CDR3. In germline, CDR1 is SGDLS, CDR2 YYNGEE. Trimming pared 5 bases from V and 3 bases from J, leaving 17 bases between. The CDR3 bases are TGTGCCAGCAGTAGGTCCGGGACTGAAAAAGAGACCCAGTACTTC. This encodes CASSRSGTEKETQYF.

The chain has TRBV7-2 and TRBJ2-1, with D possibly TRBD2 on 6 matching bases. The length of the CDR3 is 13 residues. V lost 6 bases and J lost 6, with 12 bases in between. Germline V CDR1 and CDR2: SGHTA, FQGNSA. In DNA, the CDR3 is TGTGCCAGCAGGACACTAGCAACCAATGAGCAGTTCTTC. Amino acids: CASRTLATNEQFF.

This clonotype was detected only a few times. This chain connects TRBV12-3 or TRBV12-4 to TRBJ1-6; 8 positions agree with TRBD1. The CDR3 contains 16 residues. After removal of 2 bases from V and 9 bases from J, the junction contained 9 bases not matched to a gene. CDR3 coding DNA: TGTGCCAGCAGTTTATCAACTGGACAGGGCGGTTCACCCCTCCACTTT. Its protein is CASSLSTGQGGSPLHF.